The clone carrying this T cell receptor (beta chain) is a singleton in its sample. This sample is part of a study of blood T cells in healthy people across ages. A sample-barcoded 5' primer and a J-beta primer mix were used in a second PCR of about 6 to 11 cycles. Per sample, CDR3-containing paired-end reads numbered at least 2.5 million. TCRdb processed the 5' RACE reads anew with MiXCR; each CDR3 protein has one entry. The sample comprises roughly 1.6 million distinct CDR3 sequences, roughly 30% of which are singletons, and 10% to 12% rests with the top ten. The sequence derives from a woman aged 30 to 39 in good health. The sequenced sample was blood.

CDR3 DNA sequence: TGTGCCAGCAGCTTAAGTCCCGCCACAGATACGCAGTATTTT. This codes for CASSLSPATDTQYF. The chain is built from TRBV3-1 and TRBJ2-3; no reliable D call. V was trimmed by 5 bases and J by 2 bases, leaving 11 bases between them. The CDR3 extends over 14 amino acids. Per germline, CDR1 LGHDT and CDR2 YNNKEL (reference sequence).